This TCR beta chain was found in a study of T cells in Graves' hyperthyroidism and ophthalmopathy. The overall study: Peripheral blood was obtained at initial diagnosis, preceding any treatment. Study results and caveats: By a 13 V-J model, ophthalmopathy was set apart from stable hyperthyroidism.

Diagnosis relied on clinical symptoms, serum thyroxine and TRAb, thyroid ultrasound and orbital computed tomography. PBMCs were derived from 9.5 to 10 ml fresh peripheral blood. Germline loops: CDR1 SGHRS, CDR2 YFSETQ. This CDR3 region has 15 residues. V lost 0 bases and J 2 bases, leaving 12 bases between the germline ends. Using RNA transcripts as the source, TCR beta CDR3 regions were amplified. Primed by the HTBI set, a first-round RT-PCR was run on the TCR CDR3. TCRdb re-analysed the multiplex PCR reads in MiXCR, keeping a single row per CDR3 protein. The sample records about 520,000 distinct CDR3 sequences, less than 25% being singletons. A word on this clonotype: Its target is not known.

Sequenced sample: blood. V gene TRBV5-1 combines with J gene TRBJ2-7; D not certain. This TCR derives from a man aged 18 to 30 with Graves' hyperthyroidism. The CDR3 loop is CASSLGGDNAYEQYF. CDR3 coding DNA: TGCGCCAGCAGCTTGGGTGGAGACAATGCCTACGAGCAGTACTTC.